This T cell receptor beta chain was sequenced during a study of blood T cell repertoires in COVID-19. Study-wide context: Acute and convalescent COVID-19 samples came from the United States, Italy and Spain. The analysed material was cDNA or gDNA that came from T cells, B-cell-depleted T cells, or PBMCs.

The authors' processing: The assay estimated nucleated cells by amplifying reference gene primers. Using immunoSEQ multiplex PCR, the repertoire was profiled, and TCRdb retains in-frame clones only, with some absent. That table is the source of V, J and clone size, and D and trimming were worked out from the DNA. Among approximately 140,000 clones listed, less than 85% were seen once. Sequences were obtained from peripheral blood. This clonotype was sampled from a woman over 75 in a cohort sampled during active or convalescent COVID-19.

The CDR3 spells CASSQKPTRSTGELFF. The DNA for the CDR3 is TGCGCCAGCAGCCAGAAGCCGACTAGAAGCACCGGGGAGCTGTTTTTT. The chain couples TRBV4-1 to TRBJ2-2, with D maybe TRBD2 (6 bases). This CDR3 region has 16 residues. Germline V lookup: CDR1 MGHRA, CDR2 YSYEKL. V was trimmed by 3 bases and J by 4 bases, leaving 15 bases between them.